This note documents a single T cell receptor beta chain sequence. Its recognized antigen is unknown. No quality values exist for individual bases; no much larger clone is one base distant. The data were taken from a study of blood T cell repertoires in COVID-19 (dated by TCRdb to 2018 to 2021). With regard to the full study: Samples covering the acute and convalescent phases of COVID-19 were provided by collaborators in the United States, Italy and Spain. The prospective study material was composed of cDNA or gDNA derived from T cells, B-cell-depleted T cells, or PBMCs. Sample metadata almost always included a de-identified subject ID, COVID-19 status, age in years and sex. Samples were obtained from the ongoing ImmuneRACE study (first 160 participants) and from 1,200 or so subjects provided by 6 global collaborators. HLA class I and class II types, where available, came from metadata supplied by the sample provider rather than from assay-based typing. Subjects who had been exposed to COVID-19, were actively infected with it, or had recovered from it provided the deeply sampled blood TCRbeta repertoires that made up the dataset. The repertoires were released in a freely available public database meant as a resource for research on the immune response to SARS-CoV-2. On the study overall, not on this receptor specifically: The amount of clinical and demographic metadata varied by source and participant and was provided uncurated.

The junction shows trimming of 7 bases on V and 3 bases on J, plus 13 bases between the germline ends. CDR1 and CDR2 are read off the germline V gene (reference sequence) as LNHDA and SQIVND. Reading from cysteine to phenylalanine, the CDR3 counts 13 amino acids. CDR3 DNA is the only sequence kept; it has 39 bases, read in frame from the first base. TCRbeta CDR3 regions were amplified from genomic DNA using the immunoSEQ Assay, a bias-controlled multiplex PCR. On the study's bioinformatics: Within the assay, amplification of reference gene primers was used to estimate how many nucleated cells each sample contained. To quantify the absolute abundance of each unique TCRbeta CDR3 rearrangement, sequence reads were collapsed and filtered. For each sample, productive Simpson clonality was calculated by taking the square root of Simpson's diversity index across productive rearrangements. Held by TCRdb, this immuneACCESS table contains in-frame sequences only and omits some clones. Under half of the omission traces to an unresolved V gene where checked; the cause of the rest is unknown. V and J calls plus clone size are reproduced from that table; the DNA served to infer D and trimming. Here the sample has about 170,000 clones; more than 75% occur a single time. 8.4% of the sample is in the top ten clones.

The collaborating institutions used their own protocols to collect whole blood in K2EDTA tubes. For TCRbeta analysis, collaborators shipped samples as frozen whole blood, isolated PBMCs, or DNA extracted from either of those sample types. The source is a woman in her seventies with acute or convalescent COVID-19. Specimen: peripheral blood. The sequence joins TRBV19 to TRBJ2-7; no D segment can be confidently identified. The DNA is as follows: TGTGCCAGTAATTACGGCCCGGGCTACGAGCAGTACTTC. Its protein reads: CASNYGPGYEQYF.